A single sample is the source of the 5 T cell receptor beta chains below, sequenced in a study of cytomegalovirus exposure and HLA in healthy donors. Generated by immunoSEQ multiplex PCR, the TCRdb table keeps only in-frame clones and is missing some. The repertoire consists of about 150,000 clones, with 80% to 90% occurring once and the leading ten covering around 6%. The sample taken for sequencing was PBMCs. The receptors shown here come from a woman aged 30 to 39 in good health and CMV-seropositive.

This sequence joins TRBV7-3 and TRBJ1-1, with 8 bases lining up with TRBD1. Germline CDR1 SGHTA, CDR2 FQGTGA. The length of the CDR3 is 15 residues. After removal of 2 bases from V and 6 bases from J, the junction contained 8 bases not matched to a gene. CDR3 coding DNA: TGTGCCAGCAGCTTAGGTGCAGGGGGCATGTCTGAAGCTTTCTTT. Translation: CASSLGAGGMSEAFF.

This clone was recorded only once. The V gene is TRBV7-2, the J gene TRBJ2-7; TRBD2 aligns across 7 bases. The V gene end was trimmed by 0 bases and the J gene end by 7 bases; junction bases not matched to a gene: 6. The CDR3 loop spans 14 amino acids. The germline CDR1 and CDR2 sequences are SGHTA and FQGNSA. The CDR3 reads CASSLALAVREQYF. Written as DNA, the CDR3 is TGTGCCAGCAGCTTAGCGCTAGCGGTCCGGGAGCAGTACTTC.

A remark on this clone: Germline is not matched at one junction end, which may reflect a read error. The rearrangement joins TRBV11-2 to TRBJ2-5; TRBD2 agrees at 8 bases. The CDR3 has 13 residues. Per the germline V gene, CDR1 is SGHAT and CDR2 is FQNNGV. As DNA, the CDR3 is TGTGCCAGCAGCCTCATCCAGCGGGGGCCAGTCCACTTC. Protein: CASSLIQRGPVHF. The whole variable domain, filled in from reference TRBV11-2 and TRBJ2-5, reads EAGVAQSPRYKIIEKRQSVAFWCNPISGHATLYWYQQILGQGPKLLIQFQNNGVVDDSQLPKDRFSAERLKGVDSTLKIQPAKLEDSAVYLCASSLIQRGPVHFGPGTRLLVL.

The CDR3 is CASSQVPAETQYF. In DNA form, the CDR3 reads TGTGCCAGCAGCCAAGTCCCTGCGGAGACCCAGTACTTC. This chain joins TRBV4-2 and TRBJ2-5, with D hard to call. V shed 1 base and J shed 5 bases, with 8 bases lying between them. The CDR3 loop spans 13 amino acids. Germline CDR1 reads LGHNA; CDR2 reads YNFKEQ.

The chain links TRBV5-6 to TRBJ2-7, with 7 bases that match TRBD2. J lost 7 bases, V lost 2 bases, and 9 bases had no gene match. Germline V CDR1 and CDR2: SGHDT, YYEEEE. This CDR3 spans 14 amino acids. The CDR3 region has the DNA TGTGCCAGCAGCTTTCCGGGACTACCTACGGAGCAGTACTTC. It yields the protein CASSFPGLPTEQYF.